This T cell receptor beta chain was identified in a study of memory CD4+ T cells and cytomegalovirus serostatus. Study information: This sample comes from healthy Belgian adults, eight or nine CMV seropositive, 20 to 25 seronegative.

Data came from immunoSEQ multiplex PCR; TCRdb stores just in-frame clones and leaves some out. The data hold 65,000 to 95,000 clones, with 80% observed a single time. For this clone: Its antigen is not identified.

The study, taken as a whole, reports: Of 150 to 200 reported CMV TCRbeta sequences, around 63 were found in memory CD4+ repertoires. Suggested: most of the CMV-linked TCR signature lies in CD4+ memory cells.

Single viable CD3+CD4+CD8-CD45RO+ cells were sorted as the memory CD4+ T cells. This clonotype originated in an adult in good health and CMV-seronegative. The sequenced material came from memory CD4+ T cells from blood.

The CDR3, as DNA: TGTGCCAGCAGTTACTCTCCCCTTAGCAATGAGCAGTTCTTC. Translated, it gives CASSYSPLSNEQFF. V usage is TRBV6-5 and J usage is TRBJ2-1; no definite D call. V lost 0 bases to trimming and J lost 6 bases, with 9 bases between them. The germline V gene has CDR1 MNHEY and CDR2 SVGAGI. The CDR3 is made up of 14 amino acids.